Shown below are 25 T cell receptor beta chains from a single sample sequenced in a study of blood T cell repertoires in COVID-19. Sequenced by immunoSEQ multiplex PCR; TCRdb stores in-frame clones only, minus some. This table holds tens of thousands of clones, 65% to 90% found once. The sample comprised peripheral blood. Receptors were obtained from an elderly man with acute or convalescent COVID-19.

This clone was seen only a few times. This chain uses TRBV28 with TRBJ2-7; D is perhaps TRBD1 (7 bases). Trimming shortened V by 7 bases and J by 3 bases, and 25 bases separated the two germline ends. The CDR3 is 17 residues long. Germline lookup yields CDR1 MDHEN and CDR2 SYDVKM. CDR3 in DNA: TGTGCCAGCAAAGTTGGTGGAGGGACAGAGGCATACTACGAGCAGTACTTC. Its translation is CASKVGGGTEAYYEQYF.

The V and J genes are TRBV14 and TRBJ2-3; a weak D match, TRBD2 (6 bases). The V end was cut by 2 bases, the J end by 3 bases, with 9 bases between. CDR1 SGHDN and CDR2 FVKESK come from the germline V gene. There are 14 residues in the CDR3. The CDR3 sequence: CASSQNRGTDTQYF. The CDR3 region has the DNA TGTGCCAGCAGCCAAAATCGGGGGACAGATACGCAGTATTTT.

The chain couples TRBV10-2 to TRBJ2-5; 7 bases line up with TRBD2. Germline V CDR1 and CDR2: WSHSY, SAAADI. This CDR3 contains 15 residues. The ends lost 6 bases at V and 2 bases at J; junction bases unmatched: 9. The CDR3 here is CASRVAGSSQETQYF. In nucleotides, the CDR3 is TGCGCCAGCAGAGTAGCGGGCTCGTCTCAAGAGACCCAGTACTTC.

In this sample, this clone turned up a few times. The chain couples TRBV14 to TRBJ1-1, with D unclear. The ends were cut back, 6 bases at V and 5 bases at J, with 16 bases in the middle. Germline CDR1 SGHDN, CDR2 FVKESK. This CDR3 is built from 14 residues. The CDR3 DNA is TGTGCCAGCAGAAAATCCAGCGCTCCTACTGAAGCTTTCTTT. This codes for CASRKSSAPTEAFF.

The rearrangement links TRBV24-1 to TRBJ1-5; tentatively, D is TRBD1 (6 bases). V lost 4 bases and J lost 1, with 16 bases in between. The germline V gene encodes CDR1 KGHDR and CDR2 SFDVKD. The CDR3 length is 17 residues. The CDR3 loop reads CATSDSLRGASNQPQHF. The DNA of the CDR3 is TGTGCCACCAGTGACTCCCTTCGGGGGGCCAGCAATCAGCCCCAGCATTTT.

The J gene is TRBJ1-5, the V gene TRBV6-5; weak D call: TRBD1 (5 bases). The CDR3 consists of 15 residues. The V and J ends lost 0 bases and 7 bases respectively, with 13 bases between them. Germline loops: CDR1 MNHEY, CDR2 SVGAGI. The DNA of the CDR3 is TGTGCCAGCAGTTACTCTCAGGGCTTAGGACAGCCCCAGCATTTT. It codes for CASSYSQGLGQPQHF.

This sequence joins TRBV27 and TRBJ1-6, with TRBD1 as a possible D gene (5 bases). V lost 6 bases, J lost 8 bases, and 8 bases lay in between. CDR3 length equals 12 residues. Germline V lookup: CDR1 MNHEY, CDR2 SMNVEV (reference sequence). The CDR3, as DNA: TGTGCCAGCAGAGGGACTCATTCACCCCTCCACTTT. Translated: CASRGTHSPLHF.

The chain employs TRBV6-5 and TRBJ2-1, with 14 nucleotides matching TRBD2. Trimming took 6 bases from V and 8 from J; bases not matched to a gene: 6. This CDR3 is built from 15 residues. CDR1 and CDR2 (germline): MNHEY, SVGAGI. The CDR3 sequence is CASSRLAGGSHEQFF. The CDR3 DNA sequence: TGTGCCAGCAGCCGACTAGCGGGAGGGTCCCATGAGCAGTTCTTC.

V and J are TRBV7-6 and TRBJ2-1, with 14 positions matching TRBD2. Trimming removed 4 bases from V and 0 bases from J; junction bases left unmatched: 8. CDR1 is SGHVS and CDR2 is FNYEAQ in the germline V gene. The length of the CDR3 is 19 residues. The CDR3 reads CASSSRPGTSGSSYNEQFF. In DNA form, the CDR3 reads TGTGCCAGCAGCTCGAGACCCGGGACTAGCGGGAGCTCCTACAATGAGCAGTTCTTC.

The V gene is TRBV19, the J gene TRBJ1-1; TRBD1 agrees at 8 bases. The J segment lost 5 bases and the V segment lost 7 bases, leaving 12 bases of the junction unmatched. Germline assignment: CDR1 LNHDA and CDR2 SQIVND (reference sequence). This CDR3 spans 15 amino acids. This chain's CDR3 is CASNIIPGGATEAFF. CDR3 nucleotide sequence: TGTGCCAGTAATATTATTCCAGGGGGCGCAACTGAAGCTTTCTTT.

This CDR3 reads CASSIMGTGGEKLFF. The DNA of the CDR3 is TGTGCCAGTAGTATAATGGGGACAGGGGGAGAAAAACTGTTTTTT. This sequence joins TRBV19 and TRBJ1-4; TRBD1 aligns across 11 bases. V dropped 2 bases and J dropped 8; count of bases not matched to a gene: 4. Per germline, CDR1 LNHDA and CDR2 SQIVND (reference sequence). There are 15 residues in the CDR3.

The chain uses TRBV13 and TRBJ2-1, with 9 bases matching TRBD1. Looked up from germline, CDR1 is PRHDT and CDR2 is FYEKMQ (reference sequence). V trimming: 2 bases; J trimming: 6 bases; junction bases outside the gene matches: 11. CDR3 length equals 17 residues. In DNA, the CDR3 is TGTGCCAGCAGCTTAAGCTTCGGGACAGGGCGTCCCAATGAGCAGTTCTTC. Protein: CASSLSFGTGRPNEQFF.

This chain links TRBV28 with TRBJ1-2; possibly TRBD1 for D (6 bases). The CDR3 runs to 14 residues. Trimming stripped 6 bases from V and 4 bases from J, with 15 bases between. Germline assignment: CDR1 MDHEN and CDR2 SYDVKM. This CDR3 is CASSRLTGAYGYTF. CDR3 sequence (DNA): TGTGCCAGCAGCAGACTGACAGGAGCCTATGGCTACACCTTC.

CDR3 DNA sequence: TGTGCCAGCAGTGGACAGGGAGAGACCCAGTACTTC. This encodes CASSGQGETQYF. The genes are TRBV6-2 or TRBV6-3 and TRBJ2-5, with 8 nucleotides matching TRBD1. The CDR3 has 12 amino acids. V was clipped by 5 bases and J by 4 bases; unmatched bases: 0. Germline assignment: CDR1 MNHEY and CDR2 SVGEGT.

This clone was seen a few times. The chain carries TRBV28 and TRBJ2-7, with D tentatively TRBD2 (5 bases). CDR1 is MDHEN and CDR2 is SYDVKM in the germline V gene. The CDR3 sequence is 16 residues long. Trimming removed 6 bases at V and 1 base at J, with 19 bases between. CDR3 region: CASRTGVGGGSYEQYF. CDR3 sequence (DNA): TGTGCCAGCAGAACCGGCGTCGGAGGCGGATCCTACGAGCAGTACTTC.

This clone was detected a few times. The CDR3 loop reads CAWSQRDRGGGYTF. Written as DNA, the CDR3 is TGTGCCTGGAGTCAACGGGACAGGGGAGGAGGCTACACCTTC. The rearrangement uses TRBV30 and TRBJ1-2; 10 nucleotides align to TRBD1. The CDR3 is 14 residues long. Trimming took 2 bases from V and 8 from J; bases not matched to a gene: 8. Germline values: CDR1 GTSNPN, CDR2 SVGIG (reference sequence).

The rearrangement joins TRBV7-2 to TRBJ1-2; D gene unclear. Germline lookup yields CDR1 SGHTA and CDR2 FQGNSA. V was trimmed by 3 bases and J by 8 bases, leaving 16 bases between them. CDR3 length equals 14 residues. The CDR3, as DNA: TGTGCCAGCAGCTTTTTTTCCCAGTCGCAGGGCTACACCTTC. It translates to CASSFFSQSQGYTF.

This clone has just a few counts. The chain has TRBV14 and TRBJ2-2, with D maybe TRBD2 (6 bases). The CDR3 spans 16 residues. V shed 4 bases and J shed 4 bases, with 16 bases lying between them. The germline gives CDR1 SGHDN, CDR2 FVKESK. This chain's CDR3 is CASSRGAAAFTGELFF. In nucleotides, the CDR3 is TGTGCCAGCAGCCGCGGGGCGGCAGCATTCACCGGGGAGCTGTTTTTT.

Only one count was recorded for this clone. V usage is TRBV27 and J usage is TRBJ2-7; 9 positions agree with TRBD2. The V gene end was trimmed by 6 bases and the J gene end by 3 bases; junction bases not matched to a gene: 3. The CDR3 has 13 residues. Germline-derived CDR1 and CDR2 are MNHEY and SMNVEV (reference sequence). Here the CDR3 DNA reads TGTGCCAGCAGACCAGCGGGAGGCTACGAGCAGTACTTC. Translated, it gives CASRPAGGYEQYF.

As to this clone: The sample holds other DNA sequences that translate to the same CDR3. The genes are TRBV3-1 (or the pseudogene TRBV3-2) and TRBJ2-5; TRBD1 is a possible D gene (5 bases). Germline V gives CDR1 LGHDT, CDR2 YNNKEL (reference sequence). The ends were cut back, 0 bases at V and 5 bases at J, with 7 bases in the middle. CDR3 length: 13 residues. The CDR3 region is CASSQEGVETQYF. In DNA, the CDR3 is TGTGCCAGCAGCCAAGAAGGGGTCGAGACCCAGTACTTC.

The gene calls are TRBV7-3 and TRBJ1-1; D remains ambiguous. Trimming removed 2 bases from V and 5 bases from J, with 9 bases in between. The CDR3 loop spans 13 amino acids. Per the germline V gene, CDR1 is SGHTA and CDR2 is FQGTGA. The CDR3 sequence: CASSLEQTTEAFF. CDR3 bases: TGTGCCAGCAGCTTAGAACAGACAACTGAAGCTTTCTTT. Full variable domain (missing parts from reference TRBV7-3 and TRBJ1-1): GAGVSQTPSNKVTEKGKYVELRCDPISGHTALYWYRQSLGQGPEFLIYFQGTGAADDSGLPNDRFFAVRPEGSVSTLKIQRTERGDSAVYLCASSLEQTTEAFFGQGTRLTVV.

To note about this clone: One end of the junction does not line up with germline, which may come from a read error. This rearrangement joins TRBV10-3 to TRBJ2-1, with D perhaps TRBD2 (5 bases). CDR1 is ENHRY and CDR2 is SYGVKD in the germline V gene. The CDR3 runs 16 residues. In DNA, the CDR3 is TGTGCCATCAGCGAGTCAATACAGCGGACCTACAATGAGCAGTTCTTC. It encodes CAISESIQRTYNEQFF.

V usage is TRBV5-1 and J usage is TRBJ2-4; D unclear. V was shortened by 0 bases and J by 3 bases, with 7 bases between the two germline ends. This CDR3 has 14 amino acids. Germline CDR1 SGHRS, CDR2 YFSETQ. This chain's CDR3 is CASSLGTGKNIQYF. The CDR3 region has the DNA TGCGCCAGCAGCTTGGGCACGGGCAAAAACATTCAGTACTTC.

The V gene is TRBV5-1, the J gene TRBJ1-5; the match to TRBD1 covers 8 bases. The CDR3 runs 14 residues. The germline gives CDR1 SGHRS, CDR2 YFSETQ. J was trimmed by 5 bases and V by 4 bases; bases with no gene match: 5. This chain's CDR3 is CASSLTGGDQPQHF. CDR3 bases: TGCGCCAGCAGCCTTACAGGGGGGGATCAGCCCCAGCATTTT.

V is TRBV12-5 and J is TRBJ1-1; D is undetermined. Trimming pared 7 bases from V and 1 base from J, leaving 10 bases between. Per germline, CDR1 LGHNT and CDR2 FRNRAP. The CDR3 spans 13 residues. This chain's CDR3 is CASAIGRNTEAFF. The CDR3, as DNA: TGTGCTAGTGCCATTGGGAGGAACACTGAAGCTTTCTTT.